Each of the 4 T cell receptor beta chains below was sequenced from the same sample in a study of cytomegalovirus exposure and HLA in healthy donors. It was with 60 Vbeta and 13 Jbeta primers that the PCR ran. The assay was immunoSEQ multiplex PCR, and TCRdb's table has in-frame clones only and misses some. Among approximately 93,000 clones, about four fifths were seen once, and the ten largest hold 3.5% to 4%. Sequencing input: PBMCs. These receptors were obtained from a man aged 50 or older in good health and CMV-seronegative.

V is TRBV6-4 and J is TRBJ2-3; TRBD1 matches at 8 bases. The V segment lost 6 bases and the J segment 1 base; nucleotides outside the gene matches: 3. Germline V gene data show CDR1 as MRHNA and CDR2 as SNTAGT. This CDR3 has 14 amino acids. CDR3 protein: CASRRGQGTDTQYF. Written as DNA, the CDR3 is TGTGCCAGCAGGCGGGGACAGGGCACAGATACGCAGTATTTT.

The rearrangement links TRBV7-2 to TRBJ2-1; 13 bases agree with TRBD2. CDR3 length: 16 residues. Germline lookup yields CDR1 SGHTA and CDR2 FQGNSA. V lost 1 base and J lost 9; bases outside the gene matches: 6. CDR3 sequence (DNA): TGTGCCAGCAGCTTAGTATGGACTAGCGGGAGACTTGAGCAGTTCTTC. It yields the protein CASSLVWTSGRLEQFF.

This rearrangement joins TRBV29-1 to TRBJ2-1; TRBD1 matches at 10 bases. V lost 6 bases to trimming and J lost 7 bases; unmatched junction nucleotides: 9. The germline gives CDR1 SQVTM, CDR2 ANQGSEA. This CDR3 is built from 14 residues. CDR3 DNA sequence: TGCAGCGTCAAAGCCGGGACAGGGGTTAATGAGCAGTTCTTC. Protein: CSVKAGTGVNEQFF.

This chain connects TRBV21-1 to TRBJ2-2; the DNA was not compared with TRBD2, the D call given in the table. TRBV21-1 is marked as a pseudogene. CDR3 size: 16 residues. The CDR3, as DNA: TGTGCCAGCAGCCCTCGGACTAGCGGGGGCACCGGGGAGCTGTTTTTT. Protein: CASSPRTSGGTGELFF.